This T cell receptor (beta chain) was sequenced during a study of OX40 agonist ivuxolimab in advanced cancers. At the level of the study: A male proportion of approximately 80% was recorded, with mean age 60 years and range about 23 to 90.

Points on this clone: Its antigen remains unknown.

CDR1 and CDR2 from the germline V gene are SGHKS and YYEKEE (reference sequence). CDR3 length: 12 amino acids. V was shortened by 4 bases and J by 4 bases, with 8 bases between the two germline ends. Findings and limits, study-wide: Part of the nonresponder group also had normalized T-cell clonal expansion that was low.

The method was immunoSEQ multiplex PCR; TCRdb's version includes in-frame clones alone and lacks a portion of them. Here the sample spans about 79,000 clones, around 90% being singletons. The receptor was derived from an adult with an advanced solid tumor such as melanoma, head and neck, liver or kidney cancer. Here the sequenced sample was CD4+ or CD8+ T cells sorted from blood, taken in a trial of the OX40 agonist ivuxolimab. The chain has TRBV5-5 and TRBJ2-5; unclear D gene. The CDR3 DNA follows: TGTGCCAGCAGCCCAGAAGTAGAGACCCAGTACTTC. Translation gives CASSPEVETQYF.